These 12 T cell receptor beta chains were sequenced from one sample in a study of control samples from healthy donors and cancer patients. Libraries were prepared by immunoSEQ multiplex PCR; TCRdb keeps only in-frame clonotypes and omits some of them. The repertoire holds about 130,000 clones, with about nine tenths as singletons. The sample was blood. The receptor set was obtained from a man between 18 and 29 years old in good health.

The rearrangement joins TRBV2 to TRBJ2-1; the D is unclear. This CDR3 is 15 amino acids long. V was trimmed by 4 bases and J by 2 bases, leaving 12 bases between them. Germline CDR1 is SNHLY and CDR2 is FYNNEI. CDR3 in DNA: TGTGCCAGCAGTGTTGGGGATTCGACCTACAATGAGCAGTTCTTC. Translating it yields CASSVGDSTYNEQFF.

The genes are TRBV5-1 and TRBJ2-5; either TRBD1 or TRBD2 may supply D (6 bases each). Per the germline V gene, CDR1 is SGHRS and CDR2 is YFSETQ. Trimming took off 0 bases at V and 5 bases at J, with 14 bases between the two ends. This CDR3 is built from 15 residues. CDR3 sequence (DNA): TGCGCCAGCAGCTTGGAGGCGGGGCAGGGGGAGACCCAGTACTTC. It yields the protein CASSLEAGQGETQYF. The variable domain in full, with the rest retrieved from reference TRBV5-1 and TRBJ2-5, is KAGVTQTPRYLIKTRGQQVTLSCSPISGHRSVSWYQQTPGQGLQFLFEYFSETQRNKGNFPGRFSGRQFSNSRSEMNVSTLELGDSALYLCASSLEAGQGETQYFGPGTRLLVL.

The chain combines TRBV5-4 with TRBJ2-5, with TRBD2 matching 7 bases. The ends lost 4 bases at V and 5 bases at J; junction bases unmatched: 11. This CDR3 comprises 15 residues. In germline, CDR1 is SGHNT, CDR2 YYREEE (reference sequence). The CDR3 sequence: CASSGRAGPGETQYF. In DNA form, the CDR3 reads TGTGCCAGCAGCGGGAGGGCGGGACCCGGGGAGACCCAGTACTTC.

The chain combines TRBV19 with TRBJ2-5; the D is unclear. The ends were cut back, 7 bases at V and 4 bases at J, with 4 bases in the middle. CDR1 is LNHDA, CDR2 SQIVND, per germline (reference sequence). CDR3 length: 10 amino acids. CDR3 protein: CASKGETQYF. The CDR3, as DNA: TGTGCCAGTAAGGGAGAGACCCAGTACTTC.

The V and J genes are TRBV7-8 and TRBJ2-7; TRBD2 might be the D (6 bases). CDR3 length equals 14 residues. CDR1 and CDR2 (germline): SGHVS, FQNEAQ. Trimming stripped 5 bases from V and 2 bases from J, with 13 bases between. The DNA of the CDR3 is TGTGCCAGCAGCCGAGAGGAGGGTCCCTACGAGCAGTACGTC. It translates to CASSREEGPYEQYV.

This chain links TRBV6-1 with TRBJ1-5; no reliable D call. The CDR3 is made up of 16 amino acids. Germline-derived CDR1 and CDR2 are MNHNS and SASEGT. V lost 4 bases, J lost 4 bases, and 17 bases lay in between. Written as DNA, the CDR3 is TGTGCCAGCAGTGCCTCCGGGTCGGCCGGGAATCAGCCCCAGCATTTT. This encodes CASSASGSAGNQPQHF.

This clone came up a few times. This chain uses TRBV19 with TRBJ1-2, with D unresolved. V was clipped by 0 bases and J by 0 bases, with 5 bases between them. This CDR3 is 14 amino acids long. Germline assignment: CDR1 LNHDA and CDR2 SQIVND (reference sequence). The CDR3 DNA follows: TGTGCCAGTAGTATAGAGGTCTCTAACTATGGCTACACCTTC. This codes for CASSIEVSNYGYTF.

V usage is TRBV9 and J usage is TRBJ2-1; 13 positions agree with TRBD2. This CDR3 has 16 residues. Germline CDR1 is SGDLS and CDR2 is YYNGEE. With 0 bases clipped from V and 9 bases from J, the junction kept 6 bases outside the gene matches. The CDR3 here is CASSVVGLAGIGEQFF. The CDR3 DNA follows: TGTGCCAGCAGCGTAGTGGGACTAGCGGGAATCGGTGAGCAGTTCTTC.

The chain uses TRBV5-1 and TRBJ2-7; TRBD2 aligns across 13 bases. Germline values: CDR1 SGHRS, CDR2 YFSETQ. Trimming took 2 bases from V and 6 from J; bases not matched to a gene: 2. The CDR3 is 14 amino acids. This CDR3 is CASSFTSGGAEQYF. CDR3 in DNA: TGCGCCAGCAGCTTTACTAGCGGGGGGGCCGAGCAGTACTTC.

The rearrangement uses TRBV28 and TRBJ1-4, with D possibly TRBD1 on 6 matching bases. The CDR3 totals 18 residues. V was trimmed by 3 bases and J by 2 bases, leaving 19 bases between them. Germline V CDR1 and CDR2: MDHEN, SYDVKM. The CDR3 is CASSFVERGSGTNEKLFF. CDR3 coding DNA: TGTGCCAGCAGTTTTGTCGAAAGGGGGTCGGGGACTAATGAAAAACTGTTTTTT.

The chain uses TRBV2 and TRBJ1-1; D call uncertain. V lost 1 base, J lost 7 bases, and 7 bases lay in between. The CDR3 is 12 residues long. Germline V gives CDR1 SNHLY, CDR2 FYNNEI. This CDR3 reads CASSEGAVEAFF. The CDR3 region has the DNA TGTGCCAGCAGTGAAGGCGCAGTTGAAGCTTTCTTT.

V and J are TRBV5-1 and TRBJ2-5; 11 bases align to TRBD2. The germline V gene has CDR1 SGHRS and CDR2 YFSETQ. V shed 5 bases, J shed 0 bases, and the junction held 6 bases outside the gene matches. The CDR3 runs 16 residues. In DNA form, the CDR3 reads TGCGCCAGCAGTTCTAGCGGGAGGCCGTACCAAGAGACCCAGTACTTC. The encoded protein is CASSSSGRPYQETQYF.